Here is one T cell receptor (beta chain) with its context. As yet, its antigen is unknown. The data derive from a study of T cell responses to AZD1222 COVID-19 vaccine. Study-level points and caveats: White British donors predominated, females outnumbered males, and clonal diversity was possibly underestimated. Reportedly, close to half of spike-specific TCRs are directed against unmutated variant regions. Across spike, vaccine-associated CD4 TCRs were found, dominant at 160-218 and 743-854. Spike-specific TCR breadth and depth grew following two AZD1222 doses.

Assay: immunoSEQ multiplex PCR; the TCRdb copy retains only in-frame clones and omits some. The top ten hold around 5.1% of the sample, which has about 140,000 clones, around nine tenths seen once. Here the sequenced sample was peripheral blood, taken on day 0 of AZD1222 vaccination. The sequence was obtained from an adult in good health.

This chain's CDR3 is CASSPGLAGVSEQFF. The DNA of the CDR3 is TGTGCCAGCTCACCAGGACTAGCGGGAGTATCGGAGCAGTTCTTC. The gene calls are TRBV18 and TRBJ2-1; 13 positions agree with TRBD2. CDR3 size: 15 residues. Germline V CDR1 and CDR2: KGHSH, LQKENI. The V gene end was trimmed by 2 bases and the J gene end by 10 bases; junction bases not matched to a gene: 5.